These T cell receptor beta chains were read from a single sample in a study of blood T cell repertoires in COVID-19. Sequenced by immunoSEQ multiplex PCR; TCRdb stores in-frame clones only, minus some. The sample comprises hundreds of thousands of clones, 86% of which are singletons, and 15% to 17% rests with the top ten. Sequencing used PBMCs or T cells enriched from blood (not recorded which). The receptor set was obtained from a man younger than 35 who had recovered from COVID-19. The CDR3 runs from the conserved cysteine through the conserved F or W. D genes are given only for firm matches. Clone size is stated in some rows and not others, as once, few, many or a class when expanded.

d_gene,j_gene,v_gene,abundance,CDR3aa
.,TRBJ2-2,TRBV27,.,CASKGHQATGELFF
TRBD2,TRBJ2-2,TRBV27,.,CASSPTSGGYTGELFF
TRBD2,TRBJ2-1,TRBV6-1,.,CASSEVDGGSYNEQFF
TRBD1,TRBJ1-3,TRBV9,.,CASSERGDSSGNTIYF
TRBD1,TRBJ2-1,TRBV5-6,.,CASSSPSPIPGGNEQFF
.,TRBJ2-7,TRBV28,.,CASSQYSYEQYF
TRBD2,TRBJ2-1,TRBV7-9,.,CASSPHRGVYNEQFF
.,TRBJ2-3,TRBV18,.,CASSPLTRDTQYF
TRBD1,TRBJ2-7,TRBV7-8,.,CASSTGQWGEQYF
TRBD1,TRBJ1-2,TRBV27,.,CASSLNPGTANGYTF
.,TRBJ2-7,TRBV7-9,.,CASSVAGQRAYEQYF
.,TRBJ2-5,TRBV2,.,CASSPRDSRETQYF
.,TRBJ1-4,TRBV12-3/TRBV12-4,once,CASSFLREKLFF
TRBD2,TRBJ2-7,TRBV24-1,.,CATSPPLAGALSYEQYF
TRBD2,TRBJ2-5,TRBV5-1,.,CASSFQTRTSGGPGETQYF
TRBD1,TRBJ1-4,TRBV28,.,CASSFPGQRNEKLFF
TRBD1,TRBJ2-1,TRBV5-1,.,CASSFGQGEQFF
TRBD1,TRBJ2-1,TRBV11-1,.,CASSRGQGVDNEQFF
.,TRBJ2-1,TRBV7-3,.,CASSFISQGYEQFF
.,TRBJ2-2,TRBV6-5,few,CASSYRRGSNTGELFF
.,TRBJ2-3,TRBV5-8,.,CASRPRTQRTDTQYF
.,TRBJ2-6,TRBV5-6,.,CASSLRGTGANVLTF
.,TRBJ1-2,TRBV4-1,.,CASSQGPGVGYGYTF
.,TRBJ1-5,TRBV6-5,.,CASSYRGGQNQPQHF
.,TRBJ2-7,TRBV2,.,CASSERDEQYF
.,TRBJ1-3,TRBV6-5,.,CASSYADSSGNTIYF